One T cell receptor (beta chain) is described in this entry. The CDR3 length is 15 residues. Trimming removed 6 bases from V and 6 bases from J, with 21 bases in between. CDR1 and CDR2 from the germline V gene are MNHEY and SVGAGI. Replicate PCRs for sorted subsets used roughly 200 ng DNA; this equaled 30,000 to 35,000 T cell genomes. The assay was immunoSEQ multiplex PCR, and TCRdb's table has in-frame clones only and misses some. The sample holds some 1.5 million clones; approximately 97% are singletons and the top ten take approximately 1.1%. These data are taken from a study of shared clonotypes between healthy human individuals.

This receptor was obtained from a man between 25 and 39 years old in good health. Sequencing input: naive CD4+ T cells sorted from blood. Subset here: CD45RA+ positively selected. V gene TRBV6-5 combines with J gene TRBJ2-7, with D maybe TRBD1 (5 bases). CDR3 protein: CASSGPTGPMSEQYF. CDR3 nucleotides: TGTGCCAGCAGCGGCCCCACAGGCCCCATGAGCGAGCAGTACTTC.